This T cell receptor beta chain came from a study of cytomegalovirus exposure and HLA in healthy donors. General observations from the study: In a later analysis, a missense DCLRE1C variant was linked to TCR beta V- and J-gene trimming.

J was trimmed by 5 bases and V by 3 bases; bases with no gene match: 5. Germline CDR1 SQVTM, CDR2 ANQGSEA. This CDR3 has 14 residues. The PCR employed 60 Vbeta primers together with 13 Jbeta primers. Libraries were prepared by immunoSEQ multiplex PCR; TCRdb keeps only in-frame clonotypes and omits some of them. The sample includes about 200,000 clones, 80% to 90% of them seen just once. In regard to this clone: Its target is not known.

Sequencing input: PBMCs. The TCR originated in a man between 25 and 39 years old in good health and CMV-seronegative. V usage is TRBV29-1 and J usage is TRBJ2-1; 9 bases align to TRBD2. The CDR3 DNA reads as TGCAGCGTTGACGCTAGCGGGGCGGACAATGAGCAGTTCTTC. This translates into CSVDASGADNEQFF.